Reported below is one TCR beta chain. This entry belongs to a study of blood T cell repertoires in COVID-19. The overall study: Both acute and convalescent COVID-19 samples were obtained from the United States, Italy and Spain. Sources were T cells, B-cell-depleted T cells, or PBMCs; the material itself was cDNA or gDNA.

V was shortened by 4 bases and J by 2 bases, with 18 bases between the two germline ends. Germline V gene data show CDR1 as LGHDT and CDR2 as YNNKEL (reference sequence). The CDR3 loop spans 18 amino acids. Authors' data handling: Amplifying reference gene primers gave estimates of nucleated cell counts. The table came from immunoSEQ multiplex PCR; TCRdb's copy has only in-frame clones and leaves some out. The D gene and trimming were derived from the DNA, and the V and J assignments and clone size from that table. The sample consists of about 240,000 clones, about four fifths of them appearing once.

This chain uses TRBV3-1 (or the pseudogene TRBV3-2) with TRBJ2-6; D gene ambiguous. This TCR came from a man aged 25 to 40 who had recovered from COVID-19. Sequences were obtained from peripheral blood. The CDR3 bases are TGTGCCAGCAGCCGCCTGTTTGAGGAATTGGCTGGGGCCAACGTCCTGACTTTC. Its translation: CASSRLFEELAGANVLTF.